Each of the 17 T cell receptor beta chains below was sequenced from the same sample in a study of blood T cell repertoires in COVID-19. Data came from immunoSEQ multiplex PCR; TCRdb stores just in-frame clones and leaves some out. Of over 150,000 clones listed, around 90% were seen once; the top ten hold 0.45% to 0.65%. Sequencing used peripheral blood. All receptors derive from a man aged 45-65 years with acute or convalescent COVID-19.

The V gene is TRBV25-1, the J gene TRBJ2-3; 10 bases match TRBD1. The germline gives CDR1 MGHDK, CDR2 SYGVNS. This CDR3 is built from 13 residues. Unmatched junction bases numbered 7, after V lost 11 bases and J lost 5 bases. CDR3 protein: CAAGTGAKDTQYF. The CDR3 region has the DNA TGTGCCGCCGGGACAGGGGCTAAAGATACGCAGTATTTT.

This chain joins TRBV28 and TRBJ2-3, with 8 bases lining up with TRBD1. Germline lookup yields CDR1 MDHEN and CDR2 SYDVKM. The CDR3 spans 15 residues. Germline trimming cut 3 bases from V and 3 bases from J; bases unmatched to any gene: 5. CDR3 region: CASSFQGALTDTQYF. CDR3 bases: TGTGCCAGCAGTTTCCAGGGGGCTCTGACAGATACGCAGTATTTT. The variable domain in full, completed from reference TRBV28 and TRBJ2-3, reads DVKVTQSSRYLVKRTGEKVFLECVQDMDHENMFWYRQDPGLGLRLIYFSYDVKMKEKGDIPEGYSVSREKKERFSLILESASTNQTSMYLCASSFQGALTDTQYFGPGTRLTVL.

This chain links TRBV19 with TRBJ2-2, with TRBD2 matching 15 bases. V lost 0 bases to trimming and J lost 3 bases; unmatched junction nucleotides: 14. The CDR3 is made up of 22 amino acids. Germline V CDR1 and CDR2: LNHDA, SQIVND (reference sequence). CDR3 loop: CASSIDPPLGLAGGPYTGELFF. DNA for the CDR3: TGTGCCAGTAGTATAGATCCACCACTCGGACTAGCGGGGGGGCCGTACACCGGGGAGCTGTTTTTT. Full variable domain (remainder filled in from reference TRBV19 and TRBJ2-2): DGGITQSPKYLFRKEGQNVTLSCEQNLNHDAMYWYRQDPGQGLRLIYYSQIVNDFQKGDIAEGYSVSREKKESFPLTVTSAQKNPTAFYLCASSIDPPLGLAGGPYTGELFFGEGSRLTVL.

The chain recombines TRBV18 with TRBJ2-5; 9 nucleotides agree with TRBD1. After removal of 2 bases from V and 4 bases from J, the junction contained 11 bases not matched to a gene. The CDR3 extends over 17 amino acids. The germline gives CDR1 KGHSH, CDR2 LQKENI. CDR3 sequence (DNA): TGTGCCAGCTCACCATATGGGACAGGGAAGATCGGAGAGACCCAGTACTTC. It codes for CASSPYGTGKIGETQYF.

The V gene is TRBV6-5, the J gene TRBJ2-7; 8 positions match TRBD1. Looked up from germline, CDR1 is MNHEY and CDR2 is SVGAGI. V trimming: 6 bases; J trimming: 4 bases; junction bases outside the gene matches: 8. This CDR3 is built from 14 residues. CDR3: CASSKDRGSYEQYV. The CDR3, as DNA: TGTGCCAGCAGCAAAGACAGGGGATCGTACGAGCAGTACGTC.

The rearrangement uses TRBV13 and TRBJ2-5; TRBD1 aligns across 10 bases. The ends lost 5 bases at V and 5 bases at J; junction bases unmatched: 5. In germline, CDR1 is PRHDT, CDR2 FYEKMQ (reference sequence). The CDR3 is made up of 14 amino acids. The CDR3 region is CASSLDRGSETQYF. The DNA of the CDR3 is TGTGCCAGCAGCCTGGACAGGGGGAGTGAGACCCAGTACTTC.

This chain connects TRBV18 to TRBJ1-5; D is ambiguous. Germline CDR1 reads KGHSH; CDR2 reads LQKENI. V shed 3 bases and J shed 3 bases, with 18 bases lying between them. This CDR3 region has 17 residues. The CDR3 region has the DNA TGTGCCAGCTCACCTTCAGCTTTTGGAGGTTCCAATCAGCCCCAGCATTTT. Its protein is CASSPSAFGGSNQPQHF.

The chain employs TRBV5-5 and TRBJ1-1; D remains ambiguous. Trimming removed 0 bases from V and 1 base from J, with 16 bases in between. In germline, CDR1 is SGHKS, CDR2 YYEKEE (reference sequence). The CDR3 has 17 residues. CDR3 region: CASSLVANILQNTEAFF. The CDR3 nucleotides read TGTGCCAGCAGCTTGGTAGCAAACATACTACAGAACACTGAAGCTTTCTTT.

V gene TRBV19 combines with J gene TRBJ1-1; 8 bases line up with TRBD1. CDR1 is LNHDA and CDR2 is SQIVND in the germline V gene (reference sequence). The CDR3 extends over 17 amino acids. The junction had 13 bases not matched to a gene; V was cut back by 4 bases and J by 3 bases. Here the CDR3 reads CASSTNHRQGLDTEAFF. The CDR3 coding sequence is TGTGCCAGTAGTACCAACCACCGACAGGGGCTGGACACTGAAGCTTTCTTT.

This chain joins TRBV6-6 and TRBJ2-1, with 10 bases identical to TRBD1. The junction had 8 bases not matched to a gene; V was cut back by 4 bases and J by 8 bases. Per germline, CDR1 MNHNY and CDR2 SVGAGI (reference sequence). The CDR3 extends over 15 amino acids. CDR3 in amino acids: CASSFGGQGQHEQFF. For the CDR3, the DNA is TGTGCCAGCAGTTTTGGGGGACAGGGGCAGCATGAGCAGTTCTTC.

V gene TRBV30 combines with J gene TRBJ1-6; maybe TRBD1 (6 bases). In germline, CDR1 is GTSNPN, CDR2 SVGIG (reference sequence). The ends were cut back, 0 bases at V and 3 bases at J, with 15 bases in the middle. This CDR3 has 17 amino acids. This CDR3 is CAWSVFRGRFYNSPLHF. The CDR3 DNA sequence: TGTGCCTGGAGTGTTTTCAGGGGCCGGTTCTATAATTCACCCCTCCACTTT. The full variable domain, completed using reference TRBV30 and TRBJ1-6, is SQTIHQWPATLVQPVGSPLSLECTVEGTSNPNLYWYRQAAGRGLQLLFYSVGIGQISSEVPQNLSASRPQDRQFILSSKKLLLSDSGFYLCAWSVFRGRFYNSPLHFGNGTRLTVT.

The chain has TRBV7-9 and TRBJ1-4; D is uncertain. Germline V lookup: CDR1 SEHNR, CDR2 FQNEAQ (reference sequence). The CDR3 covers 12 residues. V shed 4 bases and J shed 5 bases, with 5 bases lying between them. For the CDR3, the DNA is TGTGCCAGCAGCTGGAGCAATGAAAAACTGTTTTTT. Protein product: CASSWSNEKLFF.

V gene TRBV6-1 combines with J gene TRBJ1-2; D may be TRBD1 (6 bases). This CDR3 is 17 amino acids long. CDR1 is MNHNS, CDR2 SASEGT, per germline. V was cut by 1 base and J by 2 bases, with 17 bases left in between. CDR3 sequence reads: CASSEEGGGRRNYGYTF. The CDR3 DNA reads TGTGCCAGCAGTGAAGAAGGGGGGGGACGCCGGAACTATGGCTACACCTTC.

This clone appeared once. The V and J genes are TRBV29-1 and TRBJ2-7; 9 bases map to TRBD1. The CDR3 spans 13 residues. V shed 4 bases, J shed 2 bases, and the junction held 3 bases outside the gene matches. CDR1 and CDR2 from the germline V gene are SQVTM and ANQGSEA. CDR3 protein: CSVGDRETYEQYV. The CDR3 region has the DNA TGCAGCGTTGGGGACAGGGAGACCTACGAGCAGTACGTC.

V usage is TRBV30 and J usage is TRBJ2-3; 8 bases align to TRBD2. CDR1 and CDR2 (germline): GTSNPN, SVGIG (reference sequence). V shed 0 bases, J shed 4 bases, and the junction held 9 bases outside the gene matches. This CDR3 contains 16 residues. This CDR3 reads CAWSVVGGGPPDTQYF. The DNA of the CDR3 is TGTGCCTGGAGTGTTGTAGGCGGGGGGCCCCCAGATACGCAGTATTTT.

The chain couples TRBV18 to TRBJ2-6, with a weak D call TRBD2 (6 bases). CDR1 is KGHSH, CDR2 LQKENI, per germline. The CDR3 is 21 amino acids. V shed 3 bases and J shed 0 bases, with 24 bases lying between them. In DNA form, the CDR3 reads TGTGCCAGCTCACCCCGGCCACTTTCGGACTACCCTCCCTCTGGGGCCAACGTCCTGACTTTC. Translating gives CASSPRPLSDYPPSGANVLTF.

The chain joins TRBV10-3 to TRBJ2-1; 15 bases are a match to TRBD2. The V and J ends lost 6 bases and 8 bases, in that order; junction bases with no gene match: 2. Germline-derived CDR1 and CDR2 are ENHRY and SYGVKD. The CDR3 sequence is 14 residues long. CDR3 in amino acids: CAISGLAGGDEQFF. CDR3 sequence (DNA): TGTGCCATCAGCGGACTAGCGGGAGGGGATGAGCAGTTCTTC.